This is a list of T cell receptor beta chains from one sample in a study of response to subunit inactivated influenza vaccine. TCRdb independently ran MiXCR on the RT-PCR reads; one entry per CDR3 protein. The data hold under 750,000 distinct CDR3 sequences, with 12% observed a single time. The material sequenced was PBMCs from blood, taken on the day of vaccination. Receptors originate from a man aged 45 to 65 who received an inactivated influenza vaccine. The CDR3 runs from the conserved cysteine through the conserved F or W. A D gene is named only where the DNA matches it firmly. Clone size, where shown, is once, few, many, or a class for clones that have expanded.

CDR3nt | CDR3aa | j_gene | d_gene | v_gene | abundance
TGCAGCACATGGGACAGGGACACCGAAGATACGCAGTATTTT | CSTWDRDTEDTQYF | TRBJ2-3 | TRBD1 | TRBV29-1 | few
TGTGCCAGCAGCCAAGGGTCAGGCCTCTCCTACAATGAGCAGTTCTTC | CASSQGSGLSYNEQFF | TRBJ2-1 | . | TRBV14 | few
TGTGCCAGCAGCTTGGGACAGGTGCTTAATGAGCAGTTCTTC | CASSLGQVLNEQFF | TRBJ2-1 | TRBD1 | TRBV7-8 | few
TGTGCCAGCAGCTTAGCTCACGACTACGAGCAGTACTTC | CASSLAHDYEQYF | TRBJ2-7 | . | TRBV7-9 | .
TGTGCCAGCAGCGTAAGCGCGGGGCATAGCACAGATACGCAGTATTTT | CASSVSAGHSTDTQYF | TRBJ2-3 | . | TRBV9 | few
TGTGCCAGCAGCTTCCGATGGGGAGCGGGGGGTTCCACCGGGGAGCTGTTTTTT | CASSFRWGAGGSTGELFF | TRBJ2-2 | TRBD2 | TRBV11-2 | few
TGTGCCAGCAGCTCAGTAGGACTAGCGGGAGTTAATGAGCAGTTCTTC | CASSSVGLAGVNEQFF | TRBJ2-1 | TRBD2 | TRBV7-2 | .
TGTGCCAGCAGTTTAGCGACAGTTGTTGAGCAGTTCTTC | CASSLATVVEQFF | TRBJ2-1 | . | TRBV12-3/TRBV12-4 | .
TGTGCCAGCAGCCAAGATCGTAGACTAGCGGATATTCAAGAGACCCAGTACTTC | CASSQDRRLADIQETQYF | TRBJ2-5 | TRBD2 | TRBV3-1 | .
TGTGCCAGCAGTTACACCTATCGCTACACCTTC | CASSYTYRYTF | TRBJ1-2 | . | TRBV6-2/TRBV6-3 | .
TGTGCCAGCAGCCAAGCGTCACAGCATAATTCACCCCTCCACTTT | CASSQASQHNSPLHF | TRBJ1-6 | . | TRBV3-1 | few
TGTGCCAGCAGCTTAGCGGATATCTGGGGGACGTTAGAGACCCAGTACTTC | CASSLADIWGTLETQYF | TRBJ2-5 | . | TRBV7-9 | few
TGTGCCAGCAGCCAAGTGACAGGAGTTGATGAAAAACTGTTTTTT | CASSQVTGVDEKLFF | TRBJ1-4 | . | TRBV3-1 | .
TGTGCCAGCAGTAGTTGGACTCTACGCTCTGGAAACACCATATATTTT | CASSSWTLRSGNTIYF | TRBJ1-3 | . | TRBV28 | many
TGCAGCGCGGGGGGGCGCCCCACGGATGAGCAGTTCTTC | CSAGGRPTDEQFF | TRBJ2-1 | TRBD2 | TRBV29-1 | .
TGTGCCAGCAGTTACGGACTTCCCTCCTACAATGAGCAGTTCTTC | CASSYGLPSYNEQFF | TRBJ2-1 | . | TRBV6-5 | .